This is a list of T cell receptor beta chains from one sample in a study of neurological immune-mediated disorders. MiXCR was run by TCRdb on the 5' RACE reads, yielding one entry per CDR3 protein. The sample contains about 90,000 distinct CDR3 sequences, about 13% of which appear only once. Sequenced sample: PBMCs. The receptors originated from a female donor with HTLV-1-associated myelopathy (HAM/TSP). Each CDR3 is given with its conserved first and last residue. A D gene is named only where the DNA matches it firmly. A clone size is listed for some rows: how often the clone was seen (once, few, many), or a class if it is expanded.

D | J | size | V | length | CDR3 | DNA
. | TRBJ2-5 | . | TRBV6-5 | 14 | CASSYSAPQETQYF | TGTGCCAGCAGTTACTCCGCCCCTCAGGAGACCCAGTACTTC
TRBD2 | TRBJ2-7 | many | TRBV20-1 | 13 | CSARAGGGNEQYF | TGCAGTGCTCGTGCGGGGGGGGGAAACGAGCAGTACTTC
. | TRBJ1-1 | many | TRBV5-1 | 15 | CASSFGRFGNTEAFF | TGCGCCAGCAGCTTTGGACGATTCGGGAACACTGAAGCTTTCTTT
TRBD2 | TRBJ2-3 | many | TRBV5-1 | 19 | CASSYWTSGGSTSTDTQYF | TGCGCCAGCAGCTACTGGACTAGCGGGGGGTCGACTAGCACAGATACGCAGTATTTT
. | TRBJ1-1 | many | TRBV7-2 | 13 | CASSLNRNTEAFF | TGTGCCAGCAGCTTAAATAGGAACACTGAAGCTTTCTTT
TRBD2 | TRBJ2-1 | many | TRBV18 | 16 | CASSPPELAGHNEQFF | TGTGCCAGCTCACCACCGGAGTTAGCGGGGCACAATGAGCAGTTCTTC
. | TRBJ2-7 | few | TRBV20-1 | 12 | CSAPLRGYEQYF | TGCAGTGCCCCCCTTCGAGGCTACGAGCAGTACTTC
. | TRBJ1-5 | many | TRBV10-3 | 12 | CAISDNNQPQHF | TGTGCCATCAGTGATAACAATCAGCCCCAGCATTTT
TRBD2 | TRBJ2-1 | many | TRBV29-1 | 18 | CSVEGVVAGGDSYNEQFF | TGCAGCGTTGAAGGCGTAGTAGCGGGGGGGGACTCCTACAATGAGCAGTTCTTC
. | TRBJ2-7 | many | TRBV6-5 | 15 | CASSYGGTPEFEQYF | TGTGCCAGCAGTTACGGGGGGACCCCTGAGTTCGAGCAGTACTTC
. | TRBJ1-2 | many | TRBV10-3 | 13 | CAISETLDRDYTF | TGTGCCATCAGTGAGACACTAGACAGAGACTACACCTTC
. | TRBJ2-7 | few | TRBV20-1 | 13 | CSAPGTTPYEQYF | TGCAGTGCGCCCGGGACGACCCCCTACGAGCAGTACTTC
. | TRBJ2-3 | many | TRBV20-1 | 11 | CSARGRQAQYF | TGCAGTGCTAGAGGGCGGCAAGCGCAGTATTTT
. | TRBJ2-4 | many | TRBV4-1 | 14 | CASSQDRGAYAQYF | TGCGCCAGCAGCCAAGATAGGGGGGCCTATGCTCAGTACTTC
. | TRBJ2-7 | many | TRBV12-3/TRBV12-4 | 14 | CASSGRDGAYEQYF | TGTGCCAGCAGTGGCCGGGACGGCGCCTACGAGCAGTACTTC
TRBD1 | TRBJ2-7 | many | TRBV28 | 13 | CASSPGQSYEQYF | TGTGCCAGCAGCCCGGGACAGTCCTACGAGCAGTACTTC
TRBD1 | TRBJ2-7 | many | TRBV12-3/TRBV12-4 | 15 | CASRQGALSGYEQYF | TGTGCCAGCAGGCAGGGGGCGCTTTCGGGATACGAGCAGTACTTC
. | TRBJ2-7 | many | TRBV5-1 | 14 | CASSSLGGSYEQYF | TGCGCCAGCAGTTCCCTAGGAGGCTCCTACGAGCAGTACTTC
TRBD2 | TRBJ2-3 | . | TRBV3-1 | 21 | CASSQGETSGPGGGSTDTQYF | TGTGCCAGCAGCCAAGGAGAGACTAGCGGGCCCGGCGGGGGAAGCACAGATACGCAGTATTTT
. | TRBJ1-3 | many | TRBV7-9 | 10 | CAASGNTIYF | TGTGCCGCATCTGGAAACACCATATATTTT
TRBD1 | TRBJ2-7 | few | TRBV12-3/TRBV12-4 | 14 | CASSTTGARYEQYF | TGTGCCAGCAGTACGACAGGGGCCAGATACGAGCAGTACTTC
TRBD2 | TRBJ2-3 | many | TRBV6-1 | 16 | CASSTQGGLASDTQYF | TGTGCCAGCAGTACCCAAGGGGGACTAGCATCTGATACGCAGTATTTT
. | TRBJ1-2 | once | TRBV9 | 19 | CASSVGDRTDRKINYGYNF | TGTGCCAGCAGCGTAGGAGATCGGACAGACAGAAAAATTAACTATGGATACAACTTC
. | TRBJ2-1 | . | TRBV10-3 | 17 | CAIKGGGTGTATLEQFF | TGTGCCATCAAGGGCGGGGGGACCGGGACAGCCACTCTGGAGCAGTTCTTC
TRBD1 | TRBJ1-3 | many | TRBV9 | 14 | CASSPGTARNTIYF | TGTGCCAGCAGTCCCGGGACAGCTAGAAACACCATATATTTT
TRBD2 | TRBJ2-7 | many | TRBV7-2 | 16 | CASSPTAGTRSYEQYF | TGTGCCAGCAGCCCAACTGCCGGGACTAGGTCCTACGAGCAGTACTTC
TRBD1 | TRBJ2-5 | many | TRBV2 | 15 | CASSMTGSGVETQYF | TGTGCCAGCAGTATGACAGGGTCGGGCGTGGAGACCCAGTACTTC
. | TRBJ2-2 | many | TRBV7-8 | 17 | CASSLQAGPKGTGELFF | TGTGCCAGCAGCTTACAGGCGGGACCTAAAGGCACCGGGGAGCTGTTTTTT
. | TRBJ2-3 | . | TRBV6-1 | 15 | CASSKQGFVLDTQYF | TGTGCCAGCAGTAAGCAGGGTTTCGTTTTGGATACGCAGTATTTT
TRBD1 | TRBJ2-7 | many | TRBV20-1 | 14 | CSARNVDRGYEQYF | TGCAGTGCTAGGAACGTAGACAGGGGCTACGAGCAGTACTTC
. | TRBJ2-7 | many | TRBV4-2 | 11 | CASSQEYEQYF | TGTGCCAGCAGCCAAGAATACGAGCAGTACTTC
. | TRBJ1-1 | many | TRBV20-1 | 12 | CSARGRVGEAFF | TGCAGTGCTAGGGGGAGGGTGGGTGAAGCTTTCTTT
. | TRBJ2-2 | . | TRBV20-1 | 15 | CSARPPGVNTGELFF | TGCAGTGCTAGACCCCCGGGAGTGAACACCGGGGAGCTGTTTTTT
. | TRBJ1-5 | many | TRBV2 | 13 | CASSTEINQPQHF | TGTGCCAGCTCTACAGAGATTAATCAGCCCCAGCATTTT
TRBD2 | TRBJ2-7 | few | TRBV7-2 | 17 | CASSLRGSGGGSYEQYF | TGTGCCAGCAGCCTGCGAGGTAGCGGGGGGGGGTCCTACGAGCAGTACTTC
. | TRBJ1-5 | many | TRBV15 | 12 | CATSRDFQPQHF | TGTGCCACCAGCAGAGATTTTCAGCCCCAGCATTTT
. | TRBJ2-2 | many | TRBV9 | 15 | CASSPRWENTGELFF | TGTGCCAGCAGCCCCCGGTGGGAGAACACCGGGGAGCTGTTTTTT
. | TRBJ1-1 | few | TRBV20-1 | 13 | CSAFTQGNTEAFF | TGCAGTGCTTTCACACAGGGGAACACTGAAGCTTTCTTT
. | TRBJ2-5 | many | TRBV20-1 | 13 | CSAGGGPLETQYF | TGCAGTGCTGGGGGAGGCCCTCTGGAGACCCAGTACTTC
. | TRBJ2-5 | . | TRBV7-2 | 13 | CASGAKYQETQYF | TGTGCCAGCGGGGCCAAGTACCAAGAGACCCAGTACTTC